The 6 T cell receptor beta chains below were found in one sample sequenced in a study of radiotherapy plus CTLA-4 blockade in lung cancer. Method: immunoSEQ multiplex PCR; TCRdb's copy keeps in-frame clones and lacks some. The profile shows 40,000 to 45,000 clones, roughly 75% of them singletons. Specimen: peripheral blood, collected from a patient treated with radiotherapy plus ipilimumab. The receptors come from a human donor with non-small cell lung cancer who had stable disease on radiotherapy plus ipilimumab.

V gene TRBV21-1 combines with J gene TRBJ2-1; the DNA was not used to check the table's D call, TRBD1. TRBV21-1 is termed a pseudogene. This CDR3 has 15 amino acids. The CDR3 is CASSGRDRGGNEQFF. The CDR3 DNA follows: TGTGCCAGCAGCGGCCGGGACAGGGGGGGCAATGAGCAGTTCTTC.

The gene calls are TRBV11-2 and TRBJ2-7; possibly TRBD2 for D (5 bases). The ends were cut back, 4 bases at V and 3 bases at J, with 10 bases in the middle. Looked up from germline, CDR1 is SGHAT and CDR2 is FQNNGV. This CDR3 has 13 amino acids. In DNA form, the CDR3 reads TGTGCCAGCAGCTCGGGCGGAGGCTACGAGCAGTACTTC. It yields the protein CASSSGGGYEQYF.

The chain uses TRBV7-9 and TRBJ2-2; 13 bases map to TRBD2. The CDR3 is made up of 14 amino acids. V lost 3 bases to trimming and J lost 13 bases; unmatched junction nucleotides: 5. CDR1 is SEHNR and CDR2 is FQNEAQ in the germline V gene (reference sequence). The CDR3 sequence: CASSLGTSGDTLFF. The CDR3 DNA reads as TGTGCCAGCAGCTTGGGGACTAGCGGGGACACGCTGTTTTTT.

The chain joins TRBV27 to TRBJ1-5; D possibly corresponds to TRBD1 (5 bases). Germline loops: CDR1 MNHEY, CDR2 SMNVEV (reference sequence). The CDR3 has 15 amino acids. Trimming removed 6 bases at V and 5 bases at J, with 17 bases between. The CDR3 bases are TGTGCCAGCAGCCGGACACCGACGGGAGATCAGCCCCAGCATTTT. It is translated as CASSRTPTGDQPQHF.

This chain uses TRBV5-1 with TRBJ2-2, with a possible D match to TRBD1 (6 bases). Germline lookup yields CDR1 SGHRS and CDR2 YFSETQ. V dropped 4 bases and J dropped 3 bases, with 13 bases sitting between them. CDR3 length equals 15 residues. CDR3 sequence (DNA): TGCGCCAGCAGCCCGACAGGTGGACACACCGGGGAGCTGTTTTTT. Its translation is CASSPTGGHTGELFF.

This chain joins TRBV5-1 and TRBJ2-1, with D perhaps TRBD1 (5 bases). V was shortened by 5 bases and J by 8 bases, with 8 bases between the two germline ends. This CDR3 has 11 amino acids. CDR1 SGHRS and CDR2 YFSETQ come from the germline V gene. CDR3 region: CASRQGDEQFF. The CDR3 nucleotides are TGCGCCAGCAGGCAGGGCGATGAGCAGTTCTTC.